Below, one T cell receptor (beta chain) is given with its context. This receptor's antigen is unknown. Per-base quality was not reported, and no clone a single base away is much larger than it. Per the germline V gene, MDHEN is the CDR1 and SYDVKM is the CDR2. Including the terminal cysteine and phenylalanine, the CDR3 comprises 16 residues. The sequence is cut down to CDR3 DNA, 48 bases in frame from base 1. A distance of 17 bases separates the germline ends of V and J, which lose 3 bases and 5 bases respectively. TCRbeta CDR3 regions were amplified from genomic DNA using the immunoSEQ Assay, a bias-controlled multiplex PCR. As for the authors' bioinformatics: The number of nucleated cells in each sample was estimated from the amplification of reference gene primers within the assay. Sequence reads were collapsed and filtered to measure the absolute abundance of every unique TCRbeta CDR3 rearrangement. For each sample, productive Simpson clonality was calculated as the square root of Simpson's diversity index across productive rearrangements. In TCRdb, the immuneACCESS table is reduced to in-frame sequences with V and J assigned. These tables do not hold every clone; where another copy was compared, an unresolved V gene accounts for under half, and the others remain unexplained. From that table come the V and J calls and clone size; the DNA was used to work out D and trimming. The sample table contains over 100,000 clones; only one count was recorded for around 89% of them. The ten largest clones add up to less than 5.5% of the sample.

This specimen belongs to a study of blood T cell repertoires in COVID-19 (dated by TCRdb to the early 2020s). Background for the entire study: Samples from collaborators originated in the United States, Italy and Spain and spanned both the acute and convalescent phases of COVID-19. Where HLA class I and class II types were available, the types were taken from metadata supplied by the sample provider, not from assay-based typing. The material from the prospective study consisted of cDNA or gDNA derived from T cells, B-cell-depleted T cells, or PBMCs. Samples came from the ongoing ImmuneRACE study (first 160 participants) plus 1,254 subjects from 6 global collaborators. The repertoires were released in a freely available public database intended as a resource for research on the immune response to SARS-CoV-2. Subjects who had been exposed to COVID-19, were actively infected with it, or had recovered from it provided the deeply sampled blood TCRbeta repertoires that made up the dataset. Nearly every sample came with metadata listing a de-identified subject ID, COVID-19 status, age in years and sex.

One collaborating source in Seattle enrolled patients during active infection and followed them longitudinally through the course of disease. Whole blood was collected in K2EDTA tubes by collaborating institutions according to the institutions' own protocols. Collaborator samples were shipped for TCRbeta analysis as frozen whole blood, isolated PBMCs, or DNA extracted from either sample type. What the work shows at the level of the full study, not this receptor alone: The amount of clinical and demographic metadata varied by source and participant and was provided uncurated.

The sequenced sample consisted of peripheral blood. This TCR was recovered from a man between 60 and 75 years old with COVID-19, enrolled during active disease. The rearranged chain carries TRBV28 and TRBJ2-1; TRBD1 is a possible D gene, resting on 6 matching bases. The nucleotides read TGTGCCAGCAGTTTGCTCCGACAGGTCCCACACAATGAGCAGTTCTTC. Its translation is CASSLLRQVPHNEQFF.